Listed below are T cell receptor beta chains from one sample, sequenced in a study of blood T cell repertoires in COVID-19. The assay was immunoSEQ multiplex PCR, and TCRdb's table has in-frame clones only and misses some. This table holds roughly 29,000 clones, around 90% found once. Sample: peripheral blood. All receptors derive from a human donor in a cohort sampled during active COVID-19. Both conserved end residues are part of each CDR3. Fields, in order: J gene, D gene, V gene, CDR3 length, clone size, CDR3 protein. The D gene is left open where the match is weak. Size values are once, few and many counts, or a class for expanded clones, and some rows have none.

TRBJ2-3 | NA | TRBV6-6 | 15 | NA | CASNNPGHTTDTQYF
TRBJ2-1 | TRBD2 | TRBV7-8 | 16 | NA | CASSLGGRGSYNEQFF
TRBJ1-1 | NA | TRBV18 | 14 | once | CASSPRGGNTEAFF
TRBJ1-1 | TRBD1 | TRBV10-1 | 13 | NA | CASSDDRGRSAFF
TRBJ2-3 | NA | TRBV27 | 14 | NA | CASYPGLNPSTQYF
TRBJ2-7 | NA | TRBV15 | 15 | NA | CATSRGKESSYEQYF
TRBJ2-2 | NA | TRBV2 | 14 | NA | CATTGLENTGELFF
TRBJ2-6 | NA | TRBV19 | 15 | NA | CASNGGGSGANVLTF
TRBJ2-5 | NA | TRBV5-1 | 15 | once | CASSEVGGFQETQYF
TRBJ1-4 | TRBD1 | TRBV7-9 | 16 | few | CASSSGQGTTNEKLFF
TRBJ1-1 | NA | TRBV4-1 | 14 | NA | CASSQEGWGGEAFF
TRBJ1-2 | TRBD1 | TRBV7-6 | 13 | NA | CASSLDRGKGYTF
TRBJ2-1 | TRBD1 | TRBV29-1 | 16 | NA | CSVEVWDRETYNEQFF
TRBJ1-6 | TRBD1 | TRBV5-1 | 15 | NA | CASSFGAGGESPLHF
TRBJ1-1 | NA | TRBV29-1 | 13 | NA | CSVALDRNTEAFF
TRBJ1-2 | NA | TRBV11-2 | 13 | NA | CASSFERMGGYTF
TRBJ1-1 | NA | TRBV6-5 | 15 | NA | CASSYSGGTNTEAFF
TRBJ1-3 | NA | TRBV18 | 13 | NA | CASSPPGANTIYF
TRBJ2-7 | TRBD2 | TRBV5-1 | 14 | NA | CASSLVAGVYEQYF
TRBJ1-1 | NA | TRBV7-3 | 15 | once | CASSPGGVGDTEAFF
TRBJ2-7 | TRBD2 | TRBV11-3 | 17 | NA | CASSLDPSGRPPREQYF
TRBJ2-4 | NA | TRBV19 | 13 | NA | CATVERAKNIQYF
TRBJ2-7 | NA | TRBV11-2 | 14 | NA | CASSGLQVSGEQYF
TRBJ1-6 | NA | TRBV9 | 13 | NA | CASSVWGGAPLHF
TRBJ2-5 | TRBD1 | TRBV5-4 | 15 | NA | CASSPTGGPQETQYF
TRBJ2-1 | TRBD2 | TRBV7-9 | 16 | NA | CASSPPPAGGRNEQFF
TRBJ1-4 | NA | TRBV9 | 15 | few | CASSVDNLVHEKLFF
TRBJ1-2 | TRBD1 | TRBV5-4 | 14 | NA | CASSPGTGNSGYTF
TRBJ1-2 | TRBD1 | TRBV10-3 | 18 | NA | CAISHGDREERGNYGYTF
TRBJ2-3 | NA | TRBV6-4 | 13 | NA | CASSRERSDTQYF
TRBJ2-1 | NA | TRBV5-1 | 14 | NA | CASSLRQGYNEQFF
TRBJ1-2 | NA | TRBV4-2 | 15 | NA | CASSQEYGGPGGYTF
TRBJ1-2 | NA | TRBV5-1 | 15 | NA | CASSLGQSDIYGYTF